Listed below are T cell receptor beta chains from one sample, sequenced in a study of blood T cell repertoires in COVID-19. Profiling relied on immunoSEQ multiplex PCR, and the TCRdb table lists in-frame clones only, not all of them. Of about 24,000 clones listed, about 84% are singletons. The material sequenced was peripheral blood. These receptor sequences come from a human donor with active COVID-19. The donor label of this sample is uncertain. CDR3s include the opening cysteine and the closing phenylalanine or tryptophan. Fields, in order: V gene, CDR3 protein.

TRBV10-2,CAARGAATGELFF
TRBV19,CASSLRIPYEQYF
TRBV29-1,CSADMGDTEAFF
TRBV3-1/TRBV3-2,CASRSPGGIRYF
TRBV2,CASTRIQETQYF
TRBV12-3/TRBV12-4,CASSPDTNYGYTF
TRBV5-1,CASSDLRGEQFF
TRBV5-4,CASSSFQKGHNEKLFF
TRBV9,CASSVASGRAADTQYF
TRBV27,CASSLEASGLTSTDTQYF
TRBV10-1,CASSESVGSDTQYF
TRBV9,CASSPPSFDTQYF
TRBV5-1,CASSPPLGQESYEQYF
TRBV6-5,CASNSGAQETQYF
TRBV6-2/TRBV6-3,CASSYSPGLAVDEQFF
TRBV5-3,CARSGQLGPTQTYEQYF
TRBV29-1,CSVDQGANYGYTF
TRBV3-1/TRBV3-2,CASSQTGVGQETQYF
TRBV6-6,CASRAQNYGYTF
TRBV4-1,CASSQGSPQGGAGNTIYF
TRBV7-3,CASSLSPSGSFSDTQYF
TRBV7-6,CASSFADRVETQYF
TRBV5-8,CASRGGTRWSNEQFF
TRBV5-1,CASSPENRAYNEKLFF
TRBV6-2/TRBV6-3,CASSYGQAATNEKLFF
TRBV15,CATSRGTEDIYEQYF
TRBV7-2,CASSLLGVTDTQYF
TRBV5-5,CASSLKPGGSLPEAFF
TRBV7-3,CASRSGTGSPKAFF
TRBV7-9,CASSSGQGAQPQHF
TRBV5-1,CASRNRVEETQYF
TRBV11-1,CASSFRRDGYNEQFF
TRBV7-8,CASSLTPIAGGWTDEQYF
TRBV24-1,CATSDLPANYGYTF
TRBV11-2,CASSTDAGLAFSYEQYF
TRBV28,CASSKSGSSFGELFF